The 20 T cell receptor beta chains below come from one sample, sequenced in a study of blood T cell repertoires in COVID-19. This table comes from immunoSEQ multiplex PCR, and its TCRdb copy is limited to in-frame clones, with some not included. The sample contains around 440,000 clones, around 88% of which appear only once. Sequenced material: peripheral blood. The source is a woman aged 45-59 years with COVID-19, enrolled during active disease.

This chain uses TRBV30 with TRBJ2-3, with TRBD2 as a possible D gene (6 bases). Germline CDR1 and CDR2: GTSNPN and SVGIG (reference sequence). With 0 bases removed from V and 2 bases from J, the gap between germline ends came to 15 bases. This CDR3 has 16 amino acids. The CDR3 DNA follows: TGTGCCTGGAGTGTAGGAGGGGTGTATATCACAGATACGCAGTATTTT. Protein sequence: CAWSVGGVYITDTQYF.

As for this clone: Other DNA sequences of this sample code for an identical CDR3. This sequence joins TRBV6-5 and TRBJ1-1; 8 bases align to TRBD1. Germline V gives CDR1 MNHEY, CDR2 SVGAGI. The V gene end was trimmed by 4 bases and the J gene end by 4 bases; junction bases not matched to a gene: 5. CDR3 length: 14 amino acids. CDR3 amino acids: CASSSGQGRTEAFF. The CDR3 DNA follows: TGTGCCAGCAGTTCCGGACAGGGACGCACTGAAGCTTTCTTT.

The gene calls are TRBV27 and TRBJ1-6; D remains unclear. CDR1 and CDR2 from the germline V gene are MNHEY and SMNVEV (reference sequence). The CDR3 sequence is 13 residues long. V lost 10 bases and J 0 bases, leaving 7 bases between the germline ends. The CDR3 nucleotides read TGTGCCACCAGGAGCTCCTATAATTCACCCCTCCACTTT. This gives the protein CATRSSYNSPLHF.

The chain is built from TRBV6-5 and TRBJ2-3; 9 positions agree with TRBD1. The CDR3 runs to 13 residues. CDR1 is MNHEY, CDR2 SVGAGI, per germline. V was pared by 11 bases and J by 1 base, with 4 bases of the junction left unmatched. Here the CDR3 DNA reads TGTGCCGCCCGGGACAGGGGCACAGATACGCAGTATTTT. Translating gives CAARDRGTDTQYF.

This rearrangement joins TRBV18 to TRBJ1-4; a possible D gene is TRBD1 (5 bases). The CDR3 covers 17 residues. Germline CDR1 and CDR2: KGHSH and LQKENI. V gave up 0 bases and J gave up 3 bases, with 14 bases separating them. The CDR3 nucleotides are TGTGCCAGCTCACCACCGGGGCCCCTTCGGTCTAATGAAAAACTGTTTTTT. Translating gives CASSPPGPLRSNEKLFF.

This chain connects TRBV5-4 to TRBJ2-3; TRBD1 might be the D (6 bases). The CDR3 runs to 15 residues. Germline lookup yields CDR1 SGHNT and CDR2 YYREEE (reference sequence). V was trimmed by 5 bases and J by 2 bases, leaving 15 bases between them. CDR3 in DNA: TGTGCCAGCAGATGGGGAACAGGGACCACAGATACGCAGTATTTT. This codes for CASRWGTGTTDTQYF.

The chain combines TRBV19 with TRBJ1-5; no clear D gene. Trimming pared 4 bases from V and 1 base from J, leaving 11 bases between. Germline V lookup: CDR1 LNHDA, CDR2 SQIVND (reference sequence). The CDR3 contains 15 residues. CDR3 in amino acids: CASSRGTGSNQPQHF. DNA of the CDR3: TGTGCCAGTAGTAGGGGTACGGGGAGCAATCAGCCCCAGCATTTT.

The V gene is TRBV11-2, the J gene TRBJ2-6, with D unresolved. Germline loops: CDR1 SGHAT, CDR2 FQNNGV. Trimming removed 1 base from V and 1 base from J, with 11 bases in between. The CDR3 totals 17 residues. Here the CDR3 DNA reads TGTGCCAGCAGCTTAGCCCCCCTCCGGTCTGGGGCCAACGTCCTGACTTTC. The encoded protein is CASSLAPLRSGANVLTF.

This clone was counted a single time. The gene calls are TRBV7-9 and TRBJ1-2, with 9 bases aligning to TRBD1. The CDR3 runs 15 residues. Looked up from germline, CDR1 is SEHNR and CDR2 is FQNEAQ (reference sequence). Losses at the gene ends were 5 bases for V and 7 bases for J; bases not matched to a gene: 11. In nucleotides, the CDR3 is TGTGCCAGCAGCCAGTGGACAGGGGAAATCGGTGGCTACACCTTC. This translates into CASSQWTGEIGGYTF.

This clone was detected only a few times. This chain links TRBV6-2 or TRBV6-3 with TRBJ2-1; 10 bases line up with TRBD2. This CDR3 has 16 amino acids. V lost 4 bases, J lost 5 bases, and 8 bases stayed unmatched. Germline CDR1 reads MNHEY; CDR2 reads SVGEGT. CDR3 bases: TGTGCCAGCAGTTGGGGACTAGCGAAGGAGGACAATGAGCAGTTCTTC. Translating it yields CASSWGLAKEDNEQFF.

This clone has only a few counts. Different DNA sequences within this sample yield the same CDR3. The chain employs TRBV7-9 and TRBJ1-4; D might be TRBD1 (5 bases). V lost 5 bases, J lost 3 bases, and 10 bases lay in between. The CDR3 consists of 14 residues. Germline assignment: CDR1 SEHNR and CDR2 FQNEAQ (reference sequence). The CDR3 protein is CASSRGTANEKLFF. The CDR3 bases are TGTGCCAGCAGCAGGGGCACGGCTAATGAAAAACTGTTTTTT.

The chain carries TRBV18 and TRBJ2-3; unclear D gene. Germline V gene data show CDR1 as KGHSH and CDR2 as LQKENI. The CDR3 has 13 amino acids. Trimming removed 2 bases from V and 5 bases from J, with 8 bases in between. The CDR3 here is CASSPAEEDTQYF. Written as DNA, the CDR3 is TGTGCCAGCTCACCAGCCGAGGAAGATACGCAGTATTTT.

V gene TRBV5-1 combines with J gene TRBJ2-2; 7 bases are shared with TRBD1. With 4 bases clipped from V and 7 bases from J, the junction kept 10 bases outside the gene matches. Germline V gene sequence: CDR1 SGHRS, CDR2 YFSETQ. The CDR3 is 15 residues long. The CDR3 sequence: CASSRNRGVRGELFF. In DNA form, the CDR3 reads TGCGCCAGCAGCCGCAACAGGGGAGTTCGCGGGGAGCTGTTTTTT.

V usage is TRBV30 and J usage is TRBJ2-7, with 8 bases matching TRBD1. The ends lost 7 bases at V and 6 bases at J; junction bases unmatched: 5. Germline V gene data show CDR1 as GTSNPN and CDR2 as SVGIG (reference sequence). This CDR3 is built from 11 residues. CDR3 nucleotides: TGTGCCTCAGACAGGGGTGGCGAGCAGTACTTC. Its translation is CASDRGGEQYF.

The V call is TRBV30, the J call TRBJ1-2, with D uncertain. Germline CDR1 reads GTSNPN; CDR2 reads SVGIG (reference sequence). V was cut by 1 base and J by 3 bases, with 3 bases left in between. The length of the CDR3 is 11 residues. The CDR3 coding sequence is TGTGCCTGGAGTGCCTACTATGGCTACACCTTC. Translated, it gives CAWSAYYGYTF.

The J gene is TRBJ1-3, the V gene TRBV2; 7 bases are shared with TRBD1. Germline V gene data show CDR1 as SNHLY and CDR2 as FYNNEI. This CDR3 has 15 residues. J was trimmed by 3 bases and V by 6 bases; bases with no gene match: 8. This CDR3 reads CASRTDRVGGNTIYF. The CDR3 nucleotides read TGTGCCAGCAGAACCGACAGGGTCGGTGGAAACACCATATATTTT. Together with reference TRBV2 and TRBJ1-3, the CDR3 gives the full variable domain: EPEVTQTPSHQVTQMGQEVILRCVPISNHLYFYWYRQILGQKVEFLVSFYNNEISEKSEIFDDQFSVERPDGSNFTLKIRSTKLEDSAMYFCASRTDRVGGNTIYFGEGSWLTVV.

For this clone: The sample carries other DNA sequences with the same CDR3. The V gene is TRBV7-9, the J gene TRBJ1-3; D possibly corresponds to TRBD1 (6 bases). The ends were cut back, 4 bases at V and 3 bases at J, with 10 bases in the middle. This CDR3 comprises 14 residues. Germline CDR1 reads SEHNR; CDR2 reads FQNEAQ (reference sequence). CDR3 bases: TGTGCCAGCAGCTCTACAGGGAGTGGAAACACCATATATTTT. It yields the protein CASSSTGSGNTIYF.

CDR3 amino acids: CASSRQDGTGGGSPLHF. In nucleotides, the CDR3 is TGCGCCAGCAGCCGACAGGACGGGACAGGTGGTGGGTCACCCCTCCACTTT. V gene TRBV5-1 combines with J gene TRBJ1-6; the match to TRBD1 covers 8 bases. This CDR3 region has 17 residues. The germline V gene encodes CDR1 SGHRS and CDR2 YFSETQ. Trimming took 4 bases from V and 10 from J; bases not matched to a gene: 16.

The V gene is TRBV6-5, the J gene TRBJ2-7; 9 bases align to TRBD2. The J segment lost 6 bases and the V segment lost 8 bases, leaving 14 bases of the junction unmatched. This CDR3 is built from 15 residues. Per the germline V gene, CDR1 is MNHEY and CDR2 is SVGAGI. The CDR3 DNA reads as TGTGCCAGCCCCCCCGGGACTAGCCTTAGTCTCGAGCAGTACTTC. This translates into CASPPGTSLSLEQYF.

V is TRBV19 and J is TRBJ1-5, with 7 nucleotides matching TRBD1. The junction had 9 bases not matched to a gene; V was cut back by 0 bases and J by 7 bases. The CDR3 covers 16 residues. CDR1 and CDR2 (germline): LNHDA, SQIVND (reference sequence). The CDR3: CASSIDSGEGAQPQHF. The CDR3 DNA sequence: TGTGCCAGTAGTATAGATTCGGGCGAGGGGGCACAGCCCCAGCATTTT.